A single T cell receptor beta chain is shown here with its context. The antigen is undetermined. This entry belongs to a study of cytomegalovirus exposure and HLA in healthy donors. The CDR3 is 17 residues long. V gave up 4 bases and J gave up 3 bases; unmatched junction bases: 11. Germline-derived CDR1 and CDR2 are MGHRA and YSYEKL. Donors were ostensibly healthy at sampling, although undocumented immune exposures were probable. Amplification used 60 Vbeta primers and 13 Jbeta primers. The repertoire was sequenced with immunoSEQ multiplex PCR; TCRdb's copy has only in-frame clones and lacks some. The repertoire table contains about 200,000 clones. Findings of the study overall: By HLA locus, TCR association rates varied in a later analysis, with DRB1 showing the most and HLA-C the fewest. Cytomegalovirus-associated TCR beta chains were listed, numbering 150 to 200. Sequencing artifact likely explains a cluster of highly shared sequence variants.

This chain joins TRBV4-1 and TRBJ2-3; 9 nucleotides line up with TRBD2. The sequence was collected from a man aged 25-45 years in good health and CMV-seronegative. The sequencing sample was made of PBMCs. In nucleotides, the CDR3 is TGCGCCAGCAGCCCAGGACTGGGCGGGAGGGCAACAGATACGCAGTATTTT. Amino acids: CASSPGLGGRATDTQYF.